The clone carrying this TCR beta chain has just a few counts. TCRdb redid the calling of the RACE reads with MiXCR, one entry per CDR3 protein. The table shows fewer than 100,000 distinct CDR3 sequences, with 9.5% to 13% occurring only once. Germline V CDR1 and CDR2: SEHNR, FQNEAQ (reference sequence). The CDR3 extends over 15 amino acids. Trimming cost V 1 base and J 6 bases, with 14 bases left between them. The data originate from a study of human T cells and chemical hapten exposure. Time point meaning: patch test 2, 6 weeks after DPC sensitization. Treatment in this sample: therapeutic diphenylcyclopropenone sensitization with weekly scalp DPC.

The TCR was taken from a man younger than 35 with alopecia areata. Some clones in this sample may be carry-over from other donors' samples. The rearrangement uses TRBV7-9 and TRBJ2-3; D remains ambiguous. The source material was whole blood, sampled in connection with sensitization to the hapten diphenylcyclopropenone (DPC). The CDR3 DNA sequence: TGTGCCAGCAGCTTAGTTGTTTTGGGATTGGATACGCAGTATTTT. This gives the protein CASSLVVLGLDTQYF. Based on the CDR3 plus reference TRBV7-9 and TRBJ2-3, the full variable domain is DTGVSQNPRHKITKRGQNVTFRCDPISEHNRLYWYRQTLGQGPEFLTYFQNEAQLEKSRLLSDRFSAERPKGSFSTLEIQRTEQGDSAMYLCASSLVVLGLDTQYFGPGTRLTVL.